These 20 T cell receptor beta chains were sequenced from one sample in a study of blood T cell repertoires in COVID-19. Repertoires were generated with immunoSEQ multiplex PCR, while TCRdb's copy carries only in-frame clones and drops some. Of roughly 230,000 clones in the sample, approximately 90% are singletons; the top ten hold approximately 1.6%. Sequencing was performed on peripheral blood. These receptors came from an older man with acute or convalescent COVID-19.

The J gene is TRBJ2-2, the V gene TRBV19, with TRBD1 identical over 7 bases. V shed 7 bases, J shed 0 bases, and the junction held 5 bases outside the gene matches. The length of the CDR3 is 15 residues. Germline lookup yields CDR1 LNHDA and CDR2 SQIVND (reference sequence). The DNA for the CDR3 is TGTGCCAGTAAGTTTGGGACAGCGAACACCGGGGAGCTGTTTTTT. It yields the protein CASKFGTANTGELFF.

The V gene is TRBV18, the J gene TRBJ2-3; possibly TRBD2 for D (5 bases). Trimming took off 3 bases at V and 1 base at J, with 11 bases between the two ends. This CDR3 spans 15 amino acids. Looked up from germline, CDR1 is KGHSH and CDR2 is LQKENI. The CDR3 loop is CASSPLAFGTDTQYF. The DNA for the CDR3 is TGTGCCAGCTCACCTCTAGCATTTGGCACAGATACGCAGTATTTT.

The V and J genes are TRBV19 and TRBJ1-2; D might be TRBD1 (6 bases). Germline CDR1 LNHDA, CDR2 SQIVND (reference sequence). V gave up 5 bases and J gave up 6 bases, with 16 bases separating them. The CDR3 is 14 amino acids. The CDR3 nucleotides are TGTGCCAGTAGTCTTACAGGGTTCGGTGATGGCTACACCTTC. It yields the protein CASSLTGFGDGYTF.

The chain recombines TRBV3-1 (or the pseudogene TRBV3-2) with TRBJ2-2; a possible D gene is TRBD2 (6 bases). The germline CDR1 and CDR2 sequences are LGHDT and YNNKEL (reference sequence). V lost 7 bases, J lost 1 base, and 7 bases lay in between. The CDR3 covers 13 residues. In DNA form, the CDR3 reads TGTGCCAGCACTAGCGAGAACACCGGGGAGCTGTTTTTT. Translated, it gives CASTSENTGELFF.

The chain is built from TRBV14 and TRBJ1-1; a possible D gene is TRBD1 (6 bases). V was shortened by 0 bases and J by 5 bases, with 19 bases between the two germline ends. Germline lookup yields CDR1 SGHDN and CDR2 FVKESK. The CDR3 contains 17 residues. The CDR3 DNA reads as TGTGCCAGCAGCCAAGATTTGGCCTGGGGGCCGGGTACTGAAGCTTTCTTT. Encoded protein: CASSQDLAWGPGTEAFF.

The genes are TRBV19 and TRBJ2-6, with 7 bases fitting TRBD1. Germline assignment: CDR1 LNHDA and CDR2 SQIVND (reference sequence). The CDR3 has 16 residues. Trimming removed 8 bases from V and 0 bases from J; junction bases left unmatched: 7. The CDR3: CASRTGDSSGANVLTF. CDR3 in DNA: TGTGCCAGTCGGACAGGTGATAGCTCTGGGGCCAACGTCCTGACTTTC.

The CDR3 DNA follows: TGTGCCACCAGCCGGGACAGCTCTAGCACAGATACGCAGTATTTT. This translates into CATSRDSSSTDTQYF. The chain joins TRBV19 to TRBJ2-3, with 7 positions matching TRBD1. This CDR3 has 15 amino acids. V gave up 10 bases and J gave up 0 bases; unmatched junction bases: 10. Germline values: CDR1 LNHDA, CDR2 SQIVND (reference sequence). The full variable domain, completed using reference TRBV19 and TRBJ2-3, is DGGITQSPKYLFRKEGQNVTLSCEQNLNHDAMYWYRQDPGQGLRLIYYSQIVNDFQKGDIAEGYSVSREKKESFPLTVTSAQKNPTAFYLCATSRDSSSTDTQYFGPGTRLTVL.

This clone was recorded once. The rearrangement uses TRBV3-1 (or the pseudogene TRBV3-2) and TRBJ1-2, with TRBD1 identical over 10 bases. Looked up from germline, CDR1 is LGHDT and CDR2 is YNNKEL (reference sequence). This CDR3 region has 11 residues. V was clipped by 11 bases and J by 6 bases; unmatched bases: 3. This chain's CDR3 is CASGQGHGYTF. As DNA, the CDR3 is TGTGCCTCGGGACAGGGGCATGGCTACACCTTC.

The chain uses TRBV21-1 and TRBJ2-7; the table's TRBD1 call for D was not verified on the DNA. TRBV21-1 is termed a pseudogene. This CDR3 is built from 15 residues. The CDR3 region is CASSSPGPSSREQYF. CDR3 nucleotides: TGTGCCAGCAGCAGCCCAGGGCCTTCCTCTCGAGAGCAGTACTTC.

The J gene is TRBJ1-5, the V gene TRBV6-5; weak D call: TRBD1 (5 bases). This CDR3 spans 13 amino acids. CDR1 is MNHEY and CDR2 is SVGAGI in the germline V gene. Trimming shortened V by 6 bases and J by 6 bases, and 12 bases separated the two germline ends. The CDR3 region has the DNA TGTGCCAGCAGCACCAGGGTAGGTCAGCCCCAGCATTTT. Its protein product is CASSTRVGQPQHF.

V is TRBV19 and J is TRBJ2-2; 8 bases agree with TRBD1. J gave up 1 base and V 2 bases, and 3 bases lay outside the gene matches. The CDR3 runs to 16 residues. CDR1 LNHDA and CDR2 SQIVND come from the germline V gene (reference sequence). The CDR3 is CASSIIGTGNTGELFF. Written as DNA, the CDR3 is TGTGCCAGTAGTATAATAGGGACAGGGAACACCGGGGAGCTGTTTTTT.

V and J are TRBV19 and TRBJ2-1; 7 bases are shared with TRBD1. This CDR3 has 16 residues. J lost 0 bases, V lost 7 bases, and 9 bases had no gene match. From germline, CDR1 is LNHDA and CDR2 SQIVND (reference sequence). The CDR3 DNA is TGTGCCAGTATCAAAAGGGGACAGAGCTCCTACAATGAGCAGTTCTTC. It specifies CASIKRGQSSYNEQFF.

The chain employs TRBV27 and TRBJ2-3; D is possibly TRBD2 (5 bases). Germline V gives CDR1 MNHEY, CDR2 SMNVEV (reference sequence). The V end lost 6 bases, the J end lost 8 bases, and 24 bases lay between the germline ends. The length of the CDR3 is 16 residues. CDR3 in DNA: TGTGCCAGCAGAAAAGGACTTACCGAGATTATCAGTACGCAGTATTTT. Translated, it gives CASRKGLTEIISTQYF.

This clone was observed a single time. V and J are TRBV19 and TRBJ1-1; possibly TRBD1 for D (6 bases). Trimming left V 4 bases short and J 5 bases short, with 23 bases between. The CDR3 consists of 17 residues. From germline, CDR1 is LNHDA and CDR2 SQIVND (reference sequence). CDR3 in DNA: TGTGCCAGTAGTAGTCGAATAACCCGGGCCAGGGGTACTGAAGCTTTCTTT. Its translation is CASSSRITRARGTEAFF.

The chain employs TRBV27 and TRBJ1-5; tentative D call: TRBD1 (5 bases). V lost 4 bases, J lost 5 bases, and 9 bases lay in between. The CDR3 extends over 13 amino acids. Germline V gene data show CDR1 as MNHEY and CDR2 as SMNVEV (reference sequence). This chain's CDR3 is CASSWGSYQPQHF. The CDR3 DNA sequence: TGTGCCAGCAGTTGGGGCAGCTATCAGCCCCAGCATTTT.

The V and J genes are TRBV11-2 and TRBJ2-2; TRBD1 aligns across 9 bases. The germline gives CDR1 SGHAT, CDR2 FQNNGV. Losses at the gene ends were 5 bases for V and 3 bases for J; bases not matched to a gene: 4. The CDR3 has 15 amino acids. This chain's CDR3 is CASSRDRGDTGELFF. The CDR3 nucleotides read TGTGCCAGCAGCCGAGACAGGGGGGACACCGGGGAGCTGTTTTTT.

V and J are TRBV7-3 and TRBJ2-2; 9 bases are a match to TRBD1. Losses at the gene ends were 4 bases for V and 6 bases for J; bases not matched to a gene: 3. Germline CDR1 SGHTA, CDR2 FQGTGA. This CDR3 is 14 amino acids long. The CDR3 is CASSSRQGAGELFF. In nucleotides, the CDR3 is TGTGCCAGCAGCTCCAGACAGGGGGCCGGGGAGCTGTTTTTT.

This chain connects TRBV7-7 to TRBJ2-1; 7 nucleotides agree with TRBD2. After removal of 5 bases from V and 9 bases from J, the junction contained 7 bases not matched to a gene. In germline, CDR1 is SSHAT, CDR2 FNYEAQ (reference sequence). The CDR3 contains 13 residues. The DNA of the CDR3 is TGTGCCAGCAGCCGTAGACTAGCTGGTGAGCAGTTCTTC. Encoded protein: CASSRRLAGEQFF. The variable domain in full, with the rest retrieved from reference TRBV7-7 and TRBJ2-1, is GAGVSQSPRYKVTKRGQDVTLRCDPISSHATLYWYQQALGQGPEFLTYFNYEAQPDKSGLPSDRFSAERPEGSISTLTIQRTEQRDSAMYRCASSRRLAGEQFFGPGTRLTVL.

This sequence joins TRBV7-9 and TRBJ2-1; TRBD2 matches 8 bases. The CDR3 has 15 amino acids. Unmatched junction bases numbered 8, after V lost 2 bases and J lost 8 bases. CDR1 and CDR2 (germline): SEHNR, FQNEAQ (reference sequence). As DNA, the CDR3 is TGTGCCAGCAGCTTAAGAATAGCGGGAAATCATGAGCAGTTCTTC. Protein sequence: CASSLRIAGNHEQFF.

This chain uses TRBV5-1 with TRBJ2-7; 7 positions match TRBD1. Germline values: CDR1 SGHRS, CDR2 YFSETQ. After removal of 1 base from V and 4 bases from J, the junction contained 5 bases not matched to a gene. The CDR3 length is 14 residues. The CDR3 bases are TGCGCCAGCAGCTTGAATAGGGGGCAGTACGAGCAGTACTTC. It is translated as CASSLNRGQYEQYF.